This T cell receptor (beta chain) was recorded in a study of control samples from healthy donors and cancer patients. TCRdb's copy holds only in-frame clones and misses some; the assay was immunoSEQ multiplex PCR. In the table there are a few hundred thousand clones, 90% of which are singletons. This CDR3 has 15 amino acids. The germline V gene encodes CDR1 SGHTA and CDR2 FQGTGA. Trimming removed 4 bases from V and 0 bases from J; junction bases left unmatched: 2. V usage is TRBV7-3 and J usage is TRBJ2-1; 8 positions match TRBD2. Sequenced: PBMCs. The sequence was collected from a man aged 35 to 55 with head and neck cancer. Here the CDR3 reads CASSSGTSSYNEQFF. The CDR3 coding sequence is TGTGCCAGCAGCTCCGGGACTAGCTCCTACAATGAGCAGTTCTTC.